These 27 T cell receptor beta chains share one sample of origin, sequenced in a study of beta chain features in type 1 diabetes. cDNA synthesis used the whole RNA isolate, giving expressed TCRB sequences. The table came from immunoSEQ multiplex PCR; TCRdb's copy has only in-frame clones and leaves some out. There are hundreds of thousands of clones in the sample; around a sixth occur only once, and 0.023% lies in the top ten. Sample: naive CD4+ T cells from blood. Source of these receptors: a woman aged 18-29 years in good health.

V usage is TRBV7-9 and J usage is TRBJ2-3; D is ambiguous. V was clipped by 4 bases and J by 0 bases, with 5 bases between them. Per the germline V gene, CDR1 is SEHNR and CDR2 is FQNEAQ (reference sequence). CDR3 size: 13 residues. The CDR3 coding sequence is TGTGCCAGCAGCTCTCTTAGCACAGATACGCAGTATTTT. Translating it yields CASSSLSTDTQYF.

This clone was counted only a few times. J is TRBJ2-7 and V is TRBV7-9, with D unclear. This CDR3 spans 14 amino acids. Germline CDR1 is SEHNR and CDR2 is FQNEAQ (reference sequence). V gave up 1 base and J gave up 3 bases, with 10 bases separating them. The CDR3 bases are TGTGCCAGCAGCTTAGGGGCCGAAAACTACGAGCAGTACTTC. Its protein product is CASSLGAENYEQYF.

This rearrangement joins TRBV27 to TRBJ2-7; 9 nucleotides align to TRBD1. V lost 3 bases and J lost 5; bases outside the gene matches: 5. The CDR3 totals 14 residues. Germline V CDR1 and CDR2: MNHEY, SMNVEV (reference sequence). Here the CDR3 DNA reads TGTGCCAGCAGTTTTGTGGGACAGGGCAACGAGCAGTACTTC. It translates to CASSFVGQGNEQYF.

This clone was counted only a few times. The sample carries other DNA sequences with the same CDR3. The CDR3 is CASSQDRGYEQYF. The CDR3 DNA reads TGCGCCAGCAGCCAAGATCGGGGCTACGAGCAGTACTTC. The V and J genes are TRBV4-3 and TRBJ2-7; a possible D gene is TRBD2 (5 bases). V gave up 0 bases and J gave up 3 bases, with 6 bases separating them. Germline V gene sequence: CDR1 LGHNA, CDR2 YSLEER. The CDR3 length is 13 residues.

This chain uses TRBV4-2 with TRBJ2-3; 13 bases map to TRBD2. V lost 0 bases, J lost 2 bases, and 5 bases stayed unmatched. Germline CDR1 LGHNA, CDR2 YNFKEQ. The CDR3 is made up of 18 amino acids. This CDR3 is CASSQDSGTSGITDTQYF. DNA of the CDR3: TGTGCCAGCAGCCAAGATTCTGGGACTAGCGGGATCACAGATACGCAGTATTTT.

There are a few counts of this clone. This chain links TRBV7-2 with TRBJ1-4; tentative D call: TRBD1 (5 bases). This CDR3 comprises 15 residues. V lost 5 bases to trimming and J lost 0 bases, with 10 bases between them. Germline V gene data show CDR1 as SGHTA and CDR2 as FQGNSA. The CDR3 DNA reads as TGTGCCAGCAGCCTCAGGGCGACAACTAATGAAAAACTGTTTTTT. It encodes CASSLRATTNEKLFF. The full variable domain, rest sourced from reference TRBV7-2 and TRBJ1-4, is GAGVSQSPSNKVTEKGKDVELRCDPISGHTALYWYRQSLGQGLEFLIYFQGNSAPDKSGLPSDRFSAERTGGSVSTLTIQRTQQEDSAVYLCASSLRATTNEKLFFGSGTQLSVL.

This chain uses TRBV7-2 with TRBJ2-5; tentative D call: TRBD2 (6 bases). The V and J ends lost 5 bases and 5 bases respectively, with 12 bases between them. Germline values: CDR1 SGHTA, CDR2 FQGNSA. This CDR3 spans 13 amino acids. The CDR3 sequence is CASSGRDRETQYF. The CDR3, as DNA: TGTGCCAGCAGCGGGCGGGACCGGGAGACCCAGTACTTC. The whole variable domain, filled in from reference TRBV7-2 and TRBJ2-5, reads GAGVSQSPSNKVTEKGKDVELRCDPISGHTALYWYRQSLGQGLEFLIYFQGNSAPDKSGLPSDRFSAERTGGSVSTLTIQRTQQEDSAVYLCASSGRDRETQYFGPGTRLLVL.

The chain combines TRBV5-6 with TRBJ1-3; 7 nucleotides agree with TRBD1. The CDR3 has 18 residues. J lost 0 bases, V lost 2 bases, and 11 bases had no gene match. Germline CDR1 and CDR2: SGHDT and YYEEEE. CDR3 sequence: CASSFKDRDRFSGNTIYF. CDR3 coding DNA: TGTGCCAGCAGCTTTAAAGACCGGGACAGATTCTCTGGAAACACCATATATTTT.

With respect to this clone: Different DNA sequences within this sample yield the same CDR3. The chain couples TRBV5-1 to TRBJ2-1; the D is unclear. Germline V CDR1 and CDR2: SGHRS, YFSETQ. CDR3 length: 11 residues. V lost 2 bases to trimming and J lost 8 bases, with 5 bases between them. As DNA, the CDR3 is TGCGCCAGCAGCTTTAGGTATGAGCAGTTCTTC. This encodes CASSFRYEQFF.

This rearrangement joins TRBV28 to TRBJ2-3; 7 positions match TRBD2. V was clipped by 7 bases and J by 4 bases; unmatched bases: 11. Per germline, CDR1 MDHEN and CDR2 SYDVKM. The CDR3 is made up of 15 amino acids. The CDR3 sequence is CASNLGGSFADTQYF. CDR3 DNA: TGTGCCAGCAACCTCGGCGGGAGCTTCGCAGATACGCAGTATTTT.

The chain carries TRBV27 and TRBJ2-2, with TRBD1 matching 11 bases. From germline, CDR1 is MNHEY and CDR2 SMNVEV (reference sequence). This CDR3 contains 15 residues. V was pared by 3 bases and J by 5 bases, with 2 bases of the junction left unmatched. The CDR3 DNA reads TGTGCCAGCAGTTTCGGACAGGGGGCTACCGGGGAGCTGTTTTTT. It is translated as CASSFGQGATGELFF.

V usage is TRBV4-3 and J usage is TRBJ2-7; D perhaps matches TRBD1 (6 bases). The CDR3 has 15 amino acids. V was clipped by 8 bases and J by 3 bases, with 20 bases between them. Germline CDR1 and CDR2: LGHNA and YSLEER. The CDR3 loop reads CASSIASQGHYEQYF. CDR3 in DNA: TGCGCCAGCTCCATAGCCAGCCAGGGGCACTACGAGCAGTACTTC.

This clone was observed a handful of times. The chain is built from TRBV13 and TRBJ2-1; D could derive from TRBD1 or TRBD2 (5 bases each). The germline gives CDR1 PRHDT, CDR2 FYEKMQ (reference sequence). There are 15 residues in the CDR3. Trimming took 5 bases from V and 6 from J, leaving 17 bases between them. In DNA, the CDR3 is TGTGCCAGCAGCGCCGACCGGGGCCCCTTCAATGAGCAGTTCTTC. Its protein product is CASSADRGPFNEQFF.

This clone has only a few counts. The chain employs TRBV25-1 and TRBJ2-7; D ambiguous. Trimming removed 3 bases from V and 3 bases from J, with 3 bases in between. Germline values: CDR1 MGHDK, CDR2 SYGVNS. This CDR3 is built from 11 residues. The DNA for the CDR3 is TGTGCCAGCAGTGACGGCTACGAGCAGTACTTC. It is translated as CASSDGYEQYF.

This chain connects TRBV4-3 to TRBJ2-7, with 10 bases aligning to TRBD2. J was trimmed by 0 bases and V by 4 bases; bases with no gene match: 3. Per germline, CDR1 LGHNA and CDR2 YSLEER. The CDR3 contains 15 residues. In nucleotides, the CDR3 is TGCGCCAGCAGCCGAGCGGGAGGGAGCTCCTACGAGCAGTACTTC. Amino acids: CASSRAGGSSYEQYF.

There are a few counts of this clone. The V gene is TRBV5-4, the J gene TRBJ2-1, with D possibly TRBD1 on 5 matching bases. CDR3 size: 15 residues. The germline V and J ends were trimmed by 0 bases and 0 bases, with 7 bases remaining between them. Germline CDR1 and CDR2: SGHNT and YYREEE (reference sequence). The CDR3 sequence: CASSLDRNSYNEQFF. For the CDR3, the DNA is TGTGCCAGCAGCTTGGACAGGAACTCCTACAATGAGCAGTTCTTC.

With respect to this clone: The sample holds other DNA sequences that translate to the same CDR3. The rearrangement joins TRBV5-6 to TRBJ1-2; possible D gene TRBD1, 6 bases. CDR1 is SGHDT and CDR2 is YYEEEE in the germline V gene. This CDR3 has 13 residues. Trimming pared 5 bases from V and 6 bases from J, leaving 14 bases between. The DNA for the CDR3 is TGTGCCAGCAGTCTGTCAGGGGTTCATGGCTACACCTTC. Its protein product is CASSLSGVHGYTF.

The sample holds a few counts of this clone. The rearrangement links TRBV5-4 to TRBJ2-2; 7 bases fit TRBD2. Germline V gives CDR1 SGHNT, CDR2 YYREEE (reference sequence). The junction had 5 bases not matched to a gene; V was cut back by 2 bases and J by 13 bases. The CDR3 totals 12 residues. The CDR3 reads CASSFSGFGLFF. CDR3 bases: TGTGCCAGCAGCTTTAGCGGGTTCGGGCTGTTTTTT.

The rearrangement uses TRBV6-5 and TRBJ2-4; 10 bases map to TRBD1. Losses at the gene ends were 6 bases for V and 8 bases for J; bases not matched to a gene: 10. The CDR3 sequence is 15 residues long. Germline CDR1 reads MNHEY; CDR2 reads SVGAGI. This CDR3 reads CASSRRGTGDHIQYF. The CDR3 DNA reads TGTGCCAGCAGCCGCCGGGGGACAGGGGATCACATTCAGTACTTC.

This sequence joins TRBV21-1 and TRBJ1-1. TRBV21-1 has pseudogene status. This CDR3 is 17 amino acids long. CDR3 bases: TGTGCCAGCCCCAAAAGTACAGCTATCCCTAGGAACACTGAAGCTTTCTTT. Protein sequence: CASPKSTAIPRNTEAFF.

This rearrangement joins TRBV6-5 to TRBJ1-1; D is unclear. The ends were cut back, 6 bases at V and 4 bases at J, with 18 bases in the middle. There are 15 residues in the CDR3. Germline V CDR1 and CDR2: MNHEY, SVGAGI. The CDR3 reads CASSREGSLGTEAFF. CDR3 in DNA: TGTGCCAGCAGCCGAGAAGGCAGTTTGGGCACTGAAGCTTTCTTT.

The gene calls are TRBV6-6 and TRBJ1-2, with D unresolved. This CDR3 region has 15 residues. The germline gives CDR1 MNHNY, CDR2 SVGAGI (reference sequence). V gave up 7 bases and J gave up 4 bases, with 19 bases separating them. The DNA of the CDR3 is TGTGCCAGCACTCTGCAAAGACCGGCCTCCTATGGCTACACCTTC. Translated, it gives CASTLQRPASYGYTF.

The V call is TRBV5-4, the J call TRBJ2-2; the D is unclear. This CDR3 has 12 amino acids. CDR1 is SGHNT, CDR2 YYREEE, per germline (reference sequence). The V gene lost 4 bases and the J gene lost 4 bases, with 5 bases spanning the gap. This CDR3 is CASSTITGELFF. CDR3 in DNA: TGTGCCAGCAGCACGATCACCGGGGAGCTGTTTTTT.

The sample holds one count of this clone. This sequence joins TRBV29-1 and TRBJ2-3, with 9 nucleotides matching TRBD2. Germline V gives CDR1 SQVTM, CDR2 ANQGSEA. V shed 5 bases, J shed 4 bases, and the junction held 10 bases outside the gene matches. The CDR3 length is 15 residues. The CDR3 loop is CSVHPLAGRADTQYF. CDR3 DNA sequence: TGCAGCGTTCACCCCCTAGCGGGACGGGCAGATACGCAGTATTTT.

Only a few counts were recorded for this clone. The chain combines TRBV7-9 with TRBJ2-7; unclear D gene. Germline loops: CDR1 SEHNR, CDR2 FQNEAQ (reference sequence). This CDR3 has 14 amino acids. The germline V and J ends were trimmed by 5 bases and 0 bases, with 11 bases remaining between them. CDR3 amino acids: CASSGVGSSYEQYF. The CDR3 nucleotides read TGTGCCAGCAGCGGCGTGGGCAGCTCCTACGAGCAGTACTTC.

Here the CDR3 reads CASSQDGGHSNQPQHF. As DNA, the CDR3 is TGTGCCAGCAGCCAAGATGGAGGGCATAGCAATCAGCCCCAGCATTTT. The chain joins TRBV4-2 to TRBJ1-5; D unresolved. This CDR3 spans 16 amino acids. Trimming left V 0 bases short and J 0 bases short, with 9 bases between. Per germline, CDR1 LGHNA and CDR2 YNFKEQ.

The chain uses TRBV7-9 and TRBJ1-2; the D is unclear. Germline CDR1 is SEHNR and CDR2 is FQNEAQ (reference sequence). The CDR3 consists of 13 residues. Trimming left V 0 bases short and J 3 bases short, with 5 bases between. The CDR3 DNA reads as TGTGCCAGCAGCTTAGCCAGGTACTATGGCTACACCTTC. It codes for CASSLARYYGYTF.